This T cell receptor (beta chain) was profiled in a study of T cell responses to AZD1222 COVID-19 vaccine. The study's findings and limits: The donor cohort was predominantly white British with a female majority, and clonal diversity may have been underestimated.

Profiled with immunoSEQ multiplex PCR; TCRdb holds only in-frame clones, not every one. The data show roughly 100,000 clones, about 90% seen once. The V and J ends lost 4 bases and 6 bases respectively, with 7 bases between them. The CDR3 sequence is 11 residues long. Germline V gene data show CDR1 as MDHEN and CDR2 as SYDVKM. This clone was found once. The antigen is unknown. Sequencing was performed on peripheral blood, taken on day 0 of AZD1222 vaccination. The sequence was obtained from an adult in good health. V and J are TRBV28 and TRBJ2-7; D is uncertain. The CDR3 region is CASSSLGEQYF. The CDR3 nucleotides are TGTGCCAGCAGTTCCTTGGGCGAGCAGTACTTC.